This record looks at one T cell receptor beta chain sequence and its context. The antigen it binds to is not known. Nothing much larger sits one base from this clone, and base qualities are not available. These data originate in a study of cytomegalovirus exposure and HLA in healthy donors (dated by TCRdb to 2015 to 2018). Regarding the study in general: An earlier analysis of roughly 610 of the donors reported 276 Gb of sequence data and 95 million to 120 million unique TCR beta sequences obtained from roughly 180 million T cells. An early release covering just under 650 HLA-typed donors comprised 250 to 350 gigabases of sequencing data and approximately 80 million unique TCR sequences. Among the roughly 400 genotyped donors, approximately 82% belonged to the genetic ancestry cluster associated with self-reported Caucasian donors. The study aimed to test whether cataloging public T cell receptors could reveal signatures of past pathogen exposure. The study used immunosequencing to profile the T cell repertoires of under 700 subjects and linked those repertoires to cytomegalovirus serostatus. In addition to the first cohort of 666 subjects, a separate validation cohort of 120 different subjects was used. High-throughput TCR immunosequencing, statistical association of individual TCRs with disease status, and machine learning were combined to predict cytomegalovirus infection status. In a later analysis, previously published TCR beta repertoires from 666 donors were re-analyzed and high-resolution HLA genotyping was added so that TCR occurrence patterns could be studied. Rather than drawing on any new phenotypic data, the later analysis identified candidate immune exposures from TCR beta sequences and the way those sequences occurred across donors. To decide whether each TCR beta V gene segment behaved as functional or pseudogenic, an earlier analysis of 587 of the donors relied on high-throughput TCR beta sequencing. Alongside the repertoire data, information on donor age, sex, ethnicity and CMV serostatus was compiled. A later genetic analysis took genome-wide SNP genotypes for about 55% of the roughly 670 donors and used that subset as a discovery cohort. All discovery cohort repertoires had been generated on a single sequencing platform. Class I and class II HLA loci were covered by the typing at four-digit resolution. The number of typed donors differed by locus: roughly 629-630 for A, B, C, DRB1 and DQB1; about 520 for DQA1; 606 for DPA1; and about 470 for DPB1. Several DR-DQ haplotypes were treated as single units for association and clustering because of strong linkage in the cohort. On average, roughly 250,000 unique TCR beta nucleotide sequences were sequenced per donor among 398 genotyped donors of the cohort, with roughly 20% of those sequences being non-productive.

Library preparation used the immunoSEQ multiplex PCR assay. For the multiplex PCR, a mixture combining 60 forward primers for TCR Vbeta segments and 13 reverse primers for TCR Jbeta segments was used. Amplification of the CDR3 region of rearranged TCR beta genes was performed with a multiplex PCR assay on genomic DNA. On the Illumina HiSeq System, the amplified TCR beta libraries were sequenced as 87-base-pair reads. Per the original workflow: A later analysis tallied around 87 million unique TCR beta chains across the 700 or so repertoires, and roughly 11 million of those chains were shared by two or more donors. Raw reads were error-corrected and collapsed into unique sequences by a nearest-neighbor algorithm in which closely related sequences were merged to remove PCR and sequencing errors. V, D and J gene segments were assigned by aligning CDR3 sequences to IMGT reference sequences. For a sequence to be retained, a match of at least six nucleotides was required to both a V gene segment and a J gene segment. Rearrangements were called productive when the CDR3 lacked stop codons and stayed in frame with V and J; all others were non-productive. CDR3 was defined according to IMGT convention as the region running from the second conserved V-encoded cysteine to the conserved J-encoded phenylalanine. In an earlier analysis of around 640 of the donors, sequences lacking an unambiguous match to a single V gene segment were excluded. An earlier analysis of fewer than 650 of the donors classified V segments as functional when productive rearrangements were above 56.7% and as segregating when the standard deviation between donors was above 5%. To diagnose cytomegalovirus status from the catalog of TCR beta chain sequences, a statistical classification framework was built. A later analysis assigned V and J genes by comparing TCR nucleotide sequences with IMGT/GENE-DB human TR gene sequences. The TCRdist pipeline was used in a later analysis to assign CDR3 sequences and most-parsimonious VDJ recombination scenarios. A later analysis defined each TCR beta chain by its CDR3 amino acid sequence plus V-gene family, and excluded reads lacking a unique V-gene family. In a later analysis, nearly 600 highly shared, low-generation-probability nucleotide sequences were removed to address suspected cross-contamination and a sequencing artifact. A later analysis calculated a clonal expansion index for each public chain from normalized within-repertoire ranks of inferred template counts. In a later analysis, generation probabilities were computed with a VDJ recombination model fitted to out-of-frame rearrangements, and the resulting probabilities were checked against IGoR. In a later analysis, hypergeometric tests were used to score TCR-TCR, TCR-HLA and TCR-CMV co-occurrence, with a repertoire-size bias correction applied to TCR pairs. False discovery rates were estimated in a later analysis by permuting HLA or CMV assignments 20 times. In a later analysis, co-occurring TCRs were grouped using DBSCAN, with TCRdist sequence similarity added in when clustering inside HLA-allele-positive subsets. For co-occurrence clustering, repertoires with fewer than 30,000 or more than 120,000 public chains were excluded, along with a handful of repertoires with anomalous nucleotide sharing. The table comes from immuneACCESS by way of TCRdb, which keeps in-frame sequences with V and J called. Part of the clones is missing from these tables; in studies checked, under half for an unresolved V gene and the rest for unknown reasons. V and J calls and clone size come straight from that table; D and trimming were deduced from the DNA. This sample is represented by roughly 140,000 clones; about 75% of them were singletons. The ten largest clones capture 0.5% to 0.85% of the sample.

The cohort consisted of 666 healthy bone marrow donors. Cohort members were all nominally healthy when sampled, although unrecorded immune exposures were likely present. The donor was CMV seronegative and was included in the group of approximately 350 seronegative cohort members. Every donor gave a peripheral blood sample, and the peripheral blood mononuclear cells from that sample were used for TCR beta sequencing. The Qiagen DNeasy Blood Extraction Kit was used to extract genomic DNA from the blood cell samples. Broader findings and caveats from the paper: A later genetic analysis associated a missense DCLRE1C variant with V-gene and J-gene trimming of TCR beta chains, and an independent cohort replicated the association. While some public TCRs were present in many individuals, most TCR sequences turned up only very rarely across donors. A later analysis found that HLA-associated TCR beta chains were more clonally expanded and had lower generation probabilities than equally common non-associated chains. A total of about 180 TCR beta chains were listed by the study as associated with cytomegalovirus. The classifier was reported to diagnose cytomegalovirus status with high specificity and sensitivity in both the original and validation cohorts. A further reported finding was that TCR beta sequences accurately predicted the HLA-A and HLA-B alleles for most subjects in the first cohort. In a later analysis, TCR association rates were found to vary across HLA loci, with the most associated TCRs seen for DRB1 alleles and the fewest for HLA-C alleles. Linkage disequilibrium might explain the correlated functional status among segregating V segments, but an unknown experimental factor could not be ruled out. Most CMV-associated TCR beta chains appeared to be HLA-restricted in a later analysis, and the HLA associations seemed to be driven largely by CMV exposure. The earlier analysis of approximately 560 of the donors excluded some 16 rarely observed V segments, including chromosome 9 orphons, because counts were too low. Compared with the 666-donor mean, donors in an Asian-associated ancestry cluster had fewer N-insertions in productive TCRs, according to a later genetic analysis. When HLA alleles, especially DR and DQ, strongly co-occurred, TCR associations were difficult to assign to individual alleles. A cluster of highly shared sequence variants was judged likely to be a technical artifact of the sequencing pipeline. It was suggested by the authors that the approach could potentially be generalized to other disease states and immunological phenotypes. A later analysis reported that several top co-occurrence clusters appeared linked to parvovirus B19, influenza, CMV and Epstein-Barr virus. Some IMGT-functional V segments, including TRBV6-2 and TRBV6-3, could not be told apart with the 87-base-pair reads, so those segments were excluded. A later analysis associated approximately 17,000 TCR beta sequences with specific HLA alleles at a false discovery rate of 0.05. In an earlier analysis of roughly 560 of the donors, most TCR beta V segments were observed in productive rearrangements about 87% or about 30% of the time, broadly matching IMGT annotations. This cohort had only TCR beta chains sequenced, and the lack of alpha or paired-chain data limited which features could be detected. HLA typing was unavailable for some donors at each locus, so association tests used only the typed subset. In vitro tests confirmed that a few of the cytomegalovirus-associated TCR beta chains recognize cytomegalovirus antigens. The presence/absence analyses assumed that sequencing depth was roughly uniform across donors, and that assumption may not be true. Immune exposure information for the cohort was limited to CMV serostatus.

The CDR3 measures 12 amino acids from cysteine to phenylalanine. The sequence is cut down to CDR3 DNA, 36 bases in frame from base 1. V sheds 0 bases and J sheds 8 bases, leaving 5 bases between their ends. The germline V gene encodes CDR1 SGHNT and CDR2 YYREEE (reference sequence). Specimen: PBMCs. This chain is built from TRBV5-4 and TRBJ2-2, with the D gene too uncertain to name. The TCR was taken from a male donor in good health and CMV-seronegative. The DNA is as follows: TGTGCCAGCAGCTTGGAAGAGGGGGAGCTGTTTTTT. Translated, it gives CASSLEEGELFF.